This T cell receptor beta chain appears in the sequencing data of a study of vaccination and CD4 T cells after COVID-19. The overall study: Four females and six males made up the convalescents, two of whom were Hispanic.

Sequencing of the DNA from cultured CD4+ T cells was carried out with the Oncomine TCR Beta short-read assay. TCRdb fed the PCR reads into MiXCR, producing one record per CDR3 protein. The sample contains about 15,000 distinct CDR3 sequences, about 42% of which appear only once. This clonotype was picked up a small number of times. Antigen unknown. There are 15 residues in the CDR3. Germline V gene lookup returns CDR1 MNHEY and CDR2 SVGAGI. Trimming took 0 bases from V and 7 from J, leaving 15 bases between them. Treatment given: approximately nine-day PBMC culture with coronavirus spike peptide pools or control peptides (ViraFEST assay).

The sample consisted of cultured CD4+ T cells from blood. This clonotype was sampled from a human donor with COVID-19. The rearrangement uses TRBV6-5 and TRBJ1-1; weak D call: TRBD1 (5 bases). The CDR3, as DNA: TGTGCCAGCAGTTACTCAGGGACCCCGACCGGTGAAGCTTTCTTT. Its protein product is CASSYSGTPTGEAFF.